What follows are 4 T cell receptor beta chains derived from one specimen sequenced in a study of cytomegalovirus exposure and HLA in healthy donors. 60 Vbeta and 13 Jbeta primers were used in PCR. The table came from immunoSEQ multiplex PCR; TCRdb's copy has only in-frame clones and leaves some out. Of 130,000 or so clones listed, around 80% were seen once; the top ten hold 3.3%. Sample: PBMCs. Source of these receptors: a middle-aged man in good health and CMV-seronegative.

The CDR3 spells CASRQGTSNTIYF. CDR3 nucleotide sequence: TGTGCCAGCAGGCAGGGTACTTCTAACACCATATATTTT. The V and J genes are TRBV7-8 and TRBJ1-3, with TRBD1 as a possible D gene (5 bases). The germline V and J ends were trimmed by 6 bases and 7 bases, with 13 bases remaining between them. CDR3 length: 13 amino acids. CDR1 SGHVS and CDR2 FQNEAQ come from the germline V gene.

The gene calls are TRBV7-2 and TRBJ2-3; 11 bases line up with TRBD2. The CDR3 is made up of 18 amino acids. Germline V gene data show CDR1 as SGHTA and CDR2 as FQGNSA. V shed 0 bases and J 0 bases; nucleotides not matched to a gene: 5. This chain's CDR3 is CASSLALAGGKSTDTQYF. The CDR3 DNA reads TGTGCCAGCAGCTTAGCCCTAGCGGGGGGAAAAAGCACAGATACGCAGTATTTT.

The rearrangement links TRBV29-1 to TRBJ1-1, with 7 bases lining up with TRBD1. This CDR3 spans 14 amino acids. Germline CDR1 and CDR2: SQVTM and ANQGSEA. The V and J ends lost 3 bases and 7 bases, in that order; junction bases with no gene match: 11. CDR3 in DNA: TGCAGCGTTGAGGACAGGTTGGGGCTGAATGAAGCTTTCTTT. Protein product: CSVEDRLGLNEAFF.

The chain carries TRBV19 and TRBJ1-1; 8 nucleotides agree with TRBD1. Germline V gene sequence: CDR1 LNHDA, CDR2 SQIVND (reference sequence). Trimming removed 8 bases from V and 1 base from J; junction bases left unmatched: 6. This CDR3 is built from 14 residues. CDR3 protein: CASGVQGANTEAFF. CDR3 bases: TGTGCCAGTGGGGTGCAGGGGGCGAACACTGAAGCTTTCTTT.